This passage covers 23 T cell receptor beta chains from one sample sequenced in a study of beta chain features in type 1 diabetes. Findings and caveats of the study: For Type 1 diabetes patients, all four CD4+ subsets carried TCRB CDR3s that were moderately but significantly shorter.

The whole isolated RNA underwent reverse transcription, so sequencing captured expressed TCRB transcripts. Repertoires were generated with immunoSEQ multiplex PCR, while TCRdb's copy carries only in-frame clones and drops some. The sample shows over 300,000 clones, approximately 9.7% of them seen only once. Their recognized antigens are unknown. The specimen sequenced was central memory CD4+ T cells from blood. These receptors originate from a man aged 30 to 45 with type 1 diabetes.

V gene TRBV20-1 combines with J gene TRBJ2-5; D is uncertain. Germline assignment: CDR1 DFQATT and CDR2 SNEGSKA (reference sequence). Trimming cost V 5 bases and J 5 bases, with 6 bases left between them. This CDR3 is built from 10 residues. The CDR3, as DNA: TGCAGTGCTGGCACGGAGACCCAGTACTTC. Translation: CSAGTETQYF.

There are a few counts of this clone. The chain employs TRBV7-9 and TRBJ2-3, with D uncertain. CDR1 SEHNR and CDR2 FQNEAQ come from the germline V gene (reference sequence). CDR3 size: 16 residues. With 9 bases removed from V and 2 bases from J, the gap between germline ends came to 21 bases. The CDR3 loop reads CASESDRRLNTDTQYF. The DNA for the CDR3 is TGTGCCAGTGAGTCCGACCGAAGACTGAACACAGATACGCAGTATTTT. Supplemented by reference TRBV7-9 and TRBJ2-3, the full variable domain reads DTGVSQNPRHKITKRGQNVTFRCDPISEHNRLYWYRQTLGQGPEFLTYFQNEAQLEKSRLLSDRFSAERPKGSFSTLEIQRTEQGDSAMYLCASESDRRLNTDTQYFGPGTRLTVL.

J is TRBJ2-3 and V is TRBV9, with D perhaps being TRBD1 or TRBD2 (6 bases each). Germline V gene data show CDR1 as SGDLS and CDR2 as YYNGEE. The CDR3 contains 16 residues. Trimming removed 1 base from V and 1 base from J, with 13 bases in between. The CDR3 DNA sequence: TGTGCCAGCAGCGTAAGGGGGGACGGCCGCACAGATACGCAGTATTTT. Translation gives CASSVRGDGRTDTQYF.

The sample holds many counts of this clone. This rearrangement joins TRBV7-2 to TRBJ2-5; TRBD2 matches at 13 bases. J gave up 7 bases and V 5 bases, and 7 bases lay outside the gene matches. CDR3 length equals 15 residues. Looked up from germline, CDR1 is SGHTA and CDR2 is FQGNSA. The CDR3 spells CASSETSGGRRTQYF. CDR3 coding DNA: TGTGCCAGCAGCGAGACTAGCGGGGGGAGGAGGACCCAGTACTTC.

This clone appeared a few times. CDR3: CASSQTTANTGELFF. CDR3 DNA sequence: TGTGCCAGCAGCCAGACCACAGCGAACACCGGGGAGCTGTTTTTT. The rearrangement uses TRBV11-2 and TRBJ2-2; D not resolved. From germline, CDR1 is SGHAT and CDR2 FQNNGV. The V end was cut by 5 bases, the J end by 0 bases, with 10 bases between. The CDR3 has 15 amino acids.

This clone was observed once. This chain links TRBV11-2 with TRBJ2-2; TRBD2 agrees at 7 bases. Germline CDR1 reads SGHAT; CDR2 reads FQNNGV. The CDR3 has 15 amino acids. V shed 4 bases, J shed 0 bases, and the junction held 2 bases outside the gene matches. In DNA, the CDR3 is TGTGCCAGCAGCTCTGGACTAGCGAACACCGGGGAGCTGTTTTTT. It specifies CASSSGLANTGELFF.

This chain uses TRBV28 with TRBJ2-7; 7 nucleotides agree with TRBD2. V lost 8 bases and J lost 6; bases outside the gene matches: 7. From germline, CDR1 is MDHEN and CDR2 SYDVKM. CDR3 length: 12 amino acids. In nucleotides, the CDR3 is TGTGCCAGCCAGCGGGGCTCGGGCGAGCAGTACTTC. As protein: CASQRGSGEQYF. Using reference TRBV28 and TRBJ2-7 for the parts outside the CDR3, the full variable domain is DVKVTQSSRYLVKRTGEKVFLECVQDMDHENMFWYRQDPGLGLRLIYFSYDVKMKEKGDIPEGYSVSREKKERFSLILESASTNQTSMYLCASQRGSGEQYFGPGTRLTVT.

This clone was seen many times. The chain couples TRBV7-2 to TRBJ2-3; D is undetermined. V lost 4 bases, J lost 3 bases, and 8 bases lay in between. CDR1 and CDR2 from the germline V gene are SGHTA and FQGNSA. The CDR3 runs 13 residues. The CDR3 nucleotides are TGTGCCAGCAGCTCGAGAAGAACAGATACGCAGTATTTT. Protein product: CASSSRRTDTQYF.

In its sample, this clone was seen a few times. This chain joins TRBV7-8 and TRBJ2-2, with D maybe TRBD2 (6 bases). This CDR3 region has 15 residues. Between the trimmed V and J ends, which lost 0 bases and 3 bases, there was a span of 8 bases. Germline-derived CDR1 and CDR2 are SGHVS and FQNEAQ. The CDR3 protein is CASSLAGGDTGELFF. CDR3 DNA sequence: TGTGCCAGCAGCTTAGCTGGCGGGGACACCGGGGAGCTGTTTTTT.

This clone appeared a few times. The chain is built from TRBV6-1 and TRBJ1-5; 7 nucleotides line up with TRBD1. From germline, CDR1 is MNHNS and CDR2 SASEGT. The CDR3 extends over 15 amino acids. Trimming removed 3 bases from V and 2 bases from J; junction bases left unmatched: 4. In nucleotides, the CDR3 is TGTGCCAGCAGTGACACTACAGGGGGCAATCAGCCCCAGCATTTT. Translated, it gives CASSDTTGGNQPQHF.

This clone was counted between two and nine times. CDR3 DNA sequence: TGTGCCAGCGGGCGGGAATACGAGCAGTACTTC. This encodes CASGREYEQYF. The V call is TRBV2, the J call TRBJ2-7; D is possibly TRBD2 (6 bases). The germline gives CDR1 SNHLY, CDR2 FYNNEI. Trimming took 8 bases from V and 4 from J, leaving 9 bases between them. This CDR3 comprises 11 residues.

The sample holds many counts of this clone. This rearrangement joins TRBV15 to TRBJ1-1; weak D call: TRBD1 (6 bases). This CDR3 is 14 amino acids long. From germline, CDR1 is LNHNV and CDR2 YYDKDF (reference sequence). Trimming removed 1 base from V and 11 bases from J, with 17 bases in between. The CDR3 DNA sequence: TGTGCCACCAGCAGAGGATTAGAGGCAGGGGAGGCTTTCTTT. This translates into CATSRGLEAGEAFF.

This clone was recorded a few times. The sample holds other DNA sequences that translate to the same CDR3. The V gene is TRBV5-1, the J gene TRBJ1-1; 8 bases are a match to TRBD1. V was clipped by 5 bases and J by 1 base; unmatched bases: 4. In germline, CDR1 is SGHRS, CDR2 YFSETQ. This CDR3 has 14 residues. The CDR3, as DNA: TGCGCCAGCAGAGAAGGGACAGGGAACACTGAAGCTTTCTTT. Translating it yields CASREGTGNTEAFF. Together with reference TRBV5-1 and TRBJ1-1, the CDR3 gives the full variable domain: KAGVTQTPRYLIKTRGQQVTLSCSPISGHRSVSWYQQTPGQGLQFLFEYFSETQRNKGNFPGRFSGRQFSNSRSEMNVSTLELGDSALYLCASREGTGNTEAFFGQGTRLTVV.

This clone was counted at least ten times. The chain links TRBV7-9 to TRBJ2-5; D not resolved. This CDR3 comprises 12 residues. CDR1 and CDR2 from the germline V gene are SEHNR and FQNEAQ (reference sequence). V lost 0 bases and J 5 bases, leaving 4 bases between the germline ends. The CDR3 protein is CASSLAVETQYF. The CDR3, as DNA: TGTGCCAGCAGCTTAGCGGTGGAGACCCAGTACTTC.

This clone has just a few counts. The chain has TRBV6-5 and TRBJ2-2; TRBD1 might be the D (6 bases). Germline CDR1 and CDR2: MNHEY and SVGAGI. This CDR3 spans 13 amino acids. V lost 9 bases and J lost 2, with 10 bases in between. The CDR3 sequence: CASRDTNTGELFF. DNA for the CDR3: TGTGCCAGTCGGGACACAAACACCGGGGAGCTGTTTTTT.

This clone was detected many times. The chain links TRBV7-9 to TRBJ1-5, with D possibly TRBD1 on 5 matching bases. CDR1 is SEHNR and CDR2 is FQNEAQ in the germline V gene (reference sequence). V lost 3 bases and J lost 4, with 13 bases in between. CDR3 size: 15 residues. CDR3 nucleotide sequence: TGTGCCAGCAGCTTTGGGGCAGGGCCTAATCAGCCCCAGCATTTT. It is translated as CASSFGAGPNQPQHF.

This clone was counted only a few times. The CDR3 DNA sequence: TGCGCCAGCAGTGAGACCGGGGGGGGCCTCAATGAGCAGTTCTTC. Its translation is CASSETGGGLNEQFF. The chain couples TRBV10-1 to TRBJ2-1, with 8 bases lining up with TRBD2. Trimming at V came to 2 bases and at J to 6 bases, leaving 6 bases not matched to a gene. The CDR3 has 15 residues. Looked up from germline, CDR1 is WNHNN and CDR2 is SYGVQD (reference sequence).

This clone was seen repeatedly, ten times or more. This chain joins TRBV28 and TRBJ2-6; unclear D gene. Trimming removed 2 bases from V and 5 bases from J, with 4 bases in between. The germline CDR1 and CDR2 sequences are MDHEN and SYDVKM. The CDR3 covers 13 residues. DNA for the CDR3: TGTGCCAGCAGTTTAACACGGGCCAACGTCCTGACTTTC. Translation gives CASSLTRANVLTF.

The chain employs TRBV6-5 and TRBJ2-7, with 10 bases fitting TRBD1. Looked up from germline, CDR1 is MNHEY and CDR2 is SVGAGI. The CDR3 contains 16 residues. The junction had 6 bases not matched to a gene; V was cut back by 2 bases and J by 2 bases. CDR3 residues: CASSYRGQGYAYEQYF. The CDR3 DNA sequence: TGTGCCAGCAGTTACCGGGGACAGGGGTATGCCTACGAGCAGTACTTC.

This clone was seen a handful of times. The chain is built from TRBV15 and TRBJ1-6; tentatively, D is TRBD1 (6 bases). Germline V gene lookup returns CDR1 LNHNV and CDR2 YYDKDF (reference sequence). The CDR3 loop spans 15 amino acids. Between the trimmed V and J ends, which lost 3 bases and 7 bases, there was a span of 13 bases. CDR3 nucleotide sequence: TGTGCCACCAGCAGGGAACAGGGTCGGAATTCACCCCTCCACTTT. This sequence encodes CATSREQGRNSPLHF.

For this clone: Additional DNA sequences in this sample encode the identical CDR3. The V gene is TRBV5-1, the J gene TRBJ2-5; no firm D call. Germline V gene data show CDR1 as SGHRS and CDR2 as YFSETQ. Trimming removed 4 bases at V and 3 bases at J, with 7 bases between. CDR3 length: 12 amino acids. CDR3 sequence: CASSPEKETQYF. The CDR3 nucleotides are TGCGCCAGCAGCCCGGAAAAAGAGACCCAGTACTTC.

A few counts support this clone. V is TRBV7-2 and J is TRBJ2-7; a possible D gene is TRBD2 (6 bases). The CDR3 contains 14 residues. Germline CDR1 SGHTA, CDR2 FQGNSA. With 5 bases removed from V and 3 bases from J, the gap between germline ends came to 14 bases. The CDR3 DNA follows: TGTGCCAGCAGCGCGGGACCGCCTCTCTACGAGCAGTACTTC. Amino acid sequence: CASSAGPPLYEQYF.

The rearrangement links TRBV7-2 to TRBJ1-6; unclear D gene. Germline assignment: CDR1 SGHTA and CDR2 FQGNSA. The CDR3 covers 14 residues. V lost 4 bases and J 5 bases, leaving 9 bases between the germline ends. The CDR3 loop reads CASSSTTDNSPLHF. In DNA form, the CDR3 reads TGTGCCAGCAGCTCAACGACGGATAATTCACCCCTCCACTTT.